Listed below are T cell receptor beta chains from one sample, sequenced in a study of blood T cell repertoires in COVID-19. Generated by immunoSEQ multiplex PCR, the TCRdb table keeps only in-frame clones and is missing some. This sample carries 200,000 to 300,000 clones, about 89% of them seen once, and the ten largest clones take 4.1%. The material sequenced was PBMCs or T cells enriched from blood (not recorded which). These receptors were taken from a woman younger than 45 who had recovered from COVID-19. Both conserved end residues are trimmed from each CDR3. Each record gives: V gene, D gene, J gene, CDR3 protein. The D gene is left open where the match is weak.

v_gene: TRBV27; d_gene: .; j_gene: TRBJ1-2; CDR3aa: ASSFLEPRGYT
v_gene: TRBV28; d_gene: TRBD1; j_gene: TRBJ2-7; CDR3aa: ASTLQGARDYEQY
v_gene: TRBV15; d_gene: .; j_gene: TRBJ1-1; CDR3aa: ATSRDRRATEAF
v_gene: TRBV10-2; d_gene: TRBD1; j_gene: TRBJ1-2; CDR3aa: ASSDPGQGFGYT
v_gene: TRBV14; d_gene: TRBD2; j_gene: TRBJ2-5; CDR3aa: ASSPRASGQETQY
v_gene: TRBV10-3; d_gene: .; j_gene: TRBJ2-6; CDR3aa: ASNGGGANVLT
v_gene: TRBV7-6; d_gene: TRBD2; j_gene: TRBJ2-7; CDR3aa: ASSLGTATSGTSYEQY
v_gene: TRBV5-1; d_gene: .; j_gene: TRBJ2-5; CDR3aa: ASSLTPGGETQY
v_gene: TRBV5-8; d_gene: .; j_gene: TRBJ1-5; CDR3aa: ASSSIGGLSNQPQH
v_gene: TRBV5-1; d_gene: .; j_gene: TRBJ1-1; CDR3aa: ASSLVAGQGTEAF
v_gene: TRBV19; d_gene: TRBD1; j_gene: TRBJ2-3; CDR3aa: ASSGTAKDTQY
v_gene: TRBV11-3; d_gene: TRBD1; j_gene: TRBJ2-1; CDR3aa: ASSLGRTGGGTLDEQF
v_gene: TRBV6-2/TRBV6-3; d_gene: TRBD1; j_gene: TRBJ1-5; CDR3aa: ASSPSGQGDQPQH
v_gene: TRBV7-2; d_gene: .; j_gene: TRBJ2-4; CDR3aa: ASSRQTELAKNIQY
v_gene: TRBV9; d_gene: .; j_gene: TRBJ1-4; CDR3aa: ASSVAYRGNEKLF
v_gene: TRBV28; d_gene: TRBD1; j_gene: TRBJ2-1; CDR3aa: ASSHNSWLTRRGQRNEQF
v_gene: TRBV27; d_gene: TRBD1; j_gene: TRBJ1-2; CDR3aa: ASSLGQGGYGYT
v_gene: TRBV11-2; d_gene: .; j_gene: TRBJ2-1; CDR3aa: ASSLGRGVNEQF
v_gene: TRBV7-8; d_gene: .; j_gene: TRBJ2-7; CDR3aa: ASSFLSYEQY
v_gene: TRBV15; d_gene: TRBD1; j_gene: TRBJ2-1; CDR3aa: ATSGRGQGAASGLLVNEQF
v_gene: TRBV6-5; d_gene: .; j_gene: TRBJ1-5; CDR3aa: ASIGGGPQPQH
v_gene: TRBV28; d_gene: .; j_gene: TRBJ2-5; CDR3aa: ASSRETQY
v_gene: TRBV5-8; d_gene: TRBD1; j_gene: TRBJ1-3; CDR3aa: ASSPPGQKLAAAGNTIY
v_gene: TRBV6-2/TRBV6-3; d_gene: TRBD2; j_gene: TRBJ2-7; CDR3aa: ASSGLAGVLYEQY
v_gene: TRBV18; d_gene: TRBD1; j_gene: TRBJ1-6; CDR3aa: ASSPRQGANNSPLH
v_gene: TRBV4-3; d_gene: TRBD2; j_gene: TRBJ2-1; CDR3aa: ASSPGGLAANEQF
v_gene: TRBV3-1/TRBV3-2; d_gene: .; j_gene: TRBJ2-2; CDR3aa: ASSPIASGTGELF
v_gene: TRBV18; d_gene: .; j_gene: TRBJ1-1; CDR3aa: ASSPRAGDTEAF
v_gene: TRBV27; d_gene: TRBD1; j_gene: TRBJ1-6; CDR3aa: ASRRDRLNSPLH
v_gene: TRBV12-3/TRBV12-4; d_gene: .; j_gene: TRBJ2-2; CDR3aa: ASSLGGSGELF
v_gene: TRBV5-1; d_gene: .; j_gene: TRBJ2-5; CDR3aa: ASSSQSSVRETQY
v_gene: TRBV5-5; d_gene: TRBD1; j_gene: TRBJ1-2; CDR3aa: ASSPGQGGEVGNYGYT
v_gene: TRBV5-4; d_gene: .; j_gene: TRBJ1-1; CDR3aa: ASSSSTGMNTEAF
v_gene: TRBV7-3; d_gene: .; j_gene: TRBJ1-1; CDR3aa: ASSSDSNTEAF
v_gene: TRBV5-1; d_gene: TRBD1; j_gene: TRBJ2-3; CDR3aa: ASSADRGTDTQY
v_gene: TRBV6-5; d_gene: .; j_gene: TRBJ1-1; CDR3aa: ASTFDRGGRTEAF
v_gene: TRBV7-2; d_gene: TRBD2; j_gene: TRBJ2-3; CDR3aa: ASGAGAITDTQY